The 22 T cell receptor beta chains in this list originate from one sample, sequenced in a study of post-analysis software for immune sequencing data. Their antigen targets remain unknown. Researchers reported that TCR beta cDNA libraries carried unique molecular identifiers. TCRdb redid the calling of the PCR reads with MiXCR, one entry per CDR3 protein. The sample holds under 900,000 distinct CDR3 sequences, roughly 50% seen once. Points from the study as a whole: Patients had higher frequencies than controls of about five TRBV segments, including TRBV5-6, TRBV5-1 and TRBV20-1.

Specimen: blood. The receptors stem from a girl between 5 and 17 years old with multiple sclerosis.

This rearrangement joins TRBV7-2 to TRBJ2-3, with no clear D. CDR3 length: 14 residues. CDR1 and CDR2 (germline): SGHTA, FQGNSA. The V gene lost 1 base and the J gene lost 1 base, with 6 bases spanning the gap. The CDR3 bases are TGTGCCAGCAGCTTAGAAATTCGCACAGATACGCAGTATTTT. It yields the protein CASSLEIRTDTQYF.

The gene calls are TRBV24-1 and TRBJ2-1; unclear D gene. The CDR3 covers 13 residues. V lost 3 bases to trimming and J lost 4 bases, with 6 bases between them. Germline V CDR1 and CDR2: KGHDR, SFDVKD. CDR3 amino acids: CATSDGQYNEQFF. The CDR3, as DNA: TGTGCCACCAGTGATGGCCAGTACAATGAGCAGTTCTTC.

The CDR3 region has the DNA TGCGCCAGCAGCTTCTTCCAACGGGGCTCCTACAATGAGCAGTTCTTC. Its protein is CASSFFQRGSYNEQFF. V and J are TRBV5-1 and TRBJ2-1, with D possibly matching TRBD2 (5 bases). The CDR3 runs to 16 residues. Germline loops: CDR1 SGHRS, CDR2 YFSETQ. V shed 2 bases and J shed 0 bases, with 12 bases lying between them.

This clonotype was seen a few times. This chain links TRBV20-1 with TRBJ2-1; the match to TRBD2 covers 9 bases. Germline V lookup: CDR1 DFQATT, CDR2 SNEGSKA (reference sequence). There are 16 residues in the CDR3. V lost 2 bases to trimming and J lost 1 base; unmatched junction nucleotides: 6. The CDR3 nucleotides read TGCAGTGCTAGAACTTTAGCGGGAGCATCCTACAATGAGCAGTTCTTC. The encoded protein is CSARTLAGASYNEQFF.

The chain employs TRBV6-2 or TRBV6-3 and TRBJ1-6, with TRBD1 matching over 8 bases. Germline V gene data show CDR1 as MNHEY and CDR2 as SVGEGT. The CDR3 loop spans 19 amino acids. Trimming removed 4 bases from V and 5 bases from J; junction bases left unmatched: 16. CDR3 nucleotide sequence: TGTGCCAGCAGTTGCTCGGGACGTCGGACAGGGTTTGATAATTCACCCCTCCACTTT. This sequence encodes CASSCSGRRTGFDNSPLHF.

J is TRBJ1-2 and V is TRBV7-2; 8 bases fit TRBD1. CDR3 length: 18 amino acids. The junction had 10 bases not matched to a gene; V was cut back by 1 base and J by 0 bases. From germline, CDR1 is SGHTA and CDR2 FQGNSA. CDR3 loop: CASSLEPGTGRANYGYTF. The CDR3 DNA is TGTGCCAGCAGCTTAGAACCGGGGACAGGCCGAGCTAACTATGGCTACACCTTC.

The chain uses TRBV3-1 and TRBJ1-1; TRBD1 aligns across 8 bases. Germline V gene data show CDR1 as LGHDT and CDR2 as YNNKEL (reference sequence). The ends lost 5 bases at V and 1 base at J; junction bases unmatched: 12. The CDR3 has 17 residues. This CDR3 reads CASSTGGNRGGNTEAFF. CDR3 coding DNA: TGTGCCAGCAGCACAGGGGGGAACAGGGGGGGGAACACTGAAGCTTTCTTT.

The rearrangement uses TRBV3-1 and TRBJ1-1; a possible D gene is TRBD1 (6 bases). CDR3 length: 15 amino acids. The germline V and J ends were trimmed by 4 bases and 2 bases, with 14 bases remaining between them. Per germline, CDR1 LGHDT and CDR2 YNNKEL (reference sequence). CDR3 sequence (DNA): TGTGCCAGCAGCCGGTACAGGGTCCCAAACACTGAAGCTTTCTTT. Amino acid sequence: CASSRYRVPNTEAFF.

The rearrangement uses TRBV20-1 and TRBJ2-2; possibly TRBD1 or TRBD2 for D (5 bases each). Germline loops: CDR1 DFQATT, CDR2 SNEGSKA (reference sequence). V lost 6 bases to trimming and J lost 1 base, with 15 bases between them. The CDR3 extends over 15 amino acids. CDR3 in DNA: TGCAGTGCCAAGGGCCCGGGGCTGAACACCGGGGAGCTGTTTTTT. It translates to CSAKGPGLNTGELFF.

The chain uses TRBV18 and TRBJ2-7, with 7 bases lining up with TRBD1. After removal of 3 bases from V and 5 bases from J, the junction contained 10 bases not matched to a gene. Looked up from germline, CDR1 is KGHSH and CDR2 is LQKENI. The CDR3 has 15 amino acids. Here the CDR3 reads CASSPRTGASHEQYF. The CDR3 bases are TGTGCCAGCTCACCGCGGACAGGAGCTAGCCACGAGCAGTACTTC.

The sample holds one count of this clonotype. The chain employs TRBV5-1 and TRBJ2-5; possible D gene TRBD1, 6 bases. The DNA end favors TRBJ2-7, so the J call may be wrong. In germline, CDR1 is SGHRS, CDR2 YFSETQ. This CDR3 comprises 13 residues. The CDR3 reads CASRLDSNYEQYF. The DNA for the CDR3 is TGCGCCAGCAGACTGGACAGCAACTACGAGCAGTACTTC.

Note on this clonotype: This clone may be a read error of a much larger clone one base away. This chain connects TRBV5-1 to TRBJ2-7, with TRBD1 matching over 12 bases. This CDR3 is built from 16 residues. Germline lookup yields CDR1 SGHRS and CDR2 YFSETQ. V trimming: 1 base; J trimming: 3 bases; junction bases outside the gene matches: 5. The CDR3, as DNA: TGCGCCAGCAGCTTGACCGGGACAGGGGGCCGCTACGAGCAGTACTTC. This sequence encodes CASSLTGTGGRYEQYF. Full variable domain (missing parts from reference TRBV5-1 and TRBJ2-7): KAGVTQTPRYLIKTRGQQVTLSCSPISGHRSVSWYQQTPGQGLQFLFEYFSETQRNKGNFPGRFSGRQFSNSRSEMNVSTLELGDSALYLCASSLTGTGGRYEQYFGPGTRLTVT.

This clonotype occurred a few times. The rearrangement uses TRBV5-1 and TRBJ2-7; tentatively, D is TRBD1 (6 bases). The CDR3 contains 14 residues. CDR1 SGHRS and CDR2 YFSETQ come from the germline V gene. Trimming took 5 bases from V and 1 from J, leaving 13 bases between them. The CDR3 DNA reads TGCGCCAGCAGACCTTGGACAGAATCCTACGAGCAGTACTTC. Its protein is CASRPWTESYEQYF.

The genes are TRBV6-5 and TRBJ2-1; D remains unclear. The CDR3 sequence is 14 residues long. V lost 4 bases, J lost 6 bases, and 13 bases lay in between. Germline V gives CDR1 MNHEY, CDR2 SVGAGI. The CDR3 sequence is CASSCSVDGNEQFF. In DNA, the CDR3 is TGTGCCAGCAGTTGCTCGGTAGACGGCAATGAGCAGTTCTTC.

This clonotype was seen a few times. The gene calls are TRBV12-3 or TRBV12-4 and TRBJ2-3, with D unresolved. The CDR3 sequence is 11 residues long. The V end lost 6 bases, the J end lost 4 bases, and 5 bases lay between the germline ends. CDR3: CASSHPDTQYF. The CDR3 DNA is TGTGCCAGCAGCCACCCAGATACGCAGTATTTT.

CDR3 residues: CSAYGRYNEQFF. The CDR3 region has the DNA TGCAGTGCTTACGGGAGGTACAATGAGCAGTTCTTC. The chain recombines TRBV20-1 with TRBJ2-1; TRBD2 aligns across 7 bases. Trimming removed 5 bases from V and 4 bases from J; junction bases left unmatched: 2. The germline gives CDR1 DFQATT, CDR2 SNEGSKA (reference sequence). The CDR3 is made up of 12 amino acids.

The chain is built from TRBV10-3 and TRBJ2-1; D perhaps matches TRBD1 (6 bases). CDR3 length: 14 residues. Germline lookup yields CDR1 ENHRY and CDR2 SYGVKD. V shed 5 bases and J shed 5 bases, with 13 bases lying between them. DNA for the CDR3: TGTGCCATCAGTCCATCCCCAGGGGACAATGAGCAGTTCTTC. It codes for CAISPSPGDNEQFF.

The chain employs TRBV5-1 and TRBJ1-1; TRBD1 is a possible D gene (5 bases). CDR1 is SGHRS, CDR2 YFSETQ, per germline. Trimming shortened V by 4 bases and J by 6 bases, and 13 bases separated the two germline ends. This CDR3 has 13 residues. CDR3 residues: CASSPRGDPEAFF. The CDR3 DNA follows: TGCGCCAGCAGCCCCCGAGGGGATCCTGAAGCTTTCTTT.

V and J are TRBV6-2 or TRBV6-3 and TRBJ2-7; no firm D call. The CDR3 is 11 residues long. Germline values: CDR1 MNHEY, CDR2 SVGEGT. V was clipped by 6 bases and J by 7 bases, with 10 bases between them. The CDR3 coding sequence is TGTGCCAGCAGGGAGAAGGGAGAGCAGTACTTC. It is translated as CASREKGEQYF.

This clonotype has only a few counts. The CDR3 nucleotides are TGTGCCACCAGCAGAGATCACTATGAGCAGTTCTTC. Protein product: CATSRDHYEQFF. V is TRBV15 and J is TRBJ2-1, with D uncertain. V lost 0 bases, J lost 8 bases, and 5 bases lay in between. The CDR3 totals 12 residues. The germline V gene encodes CDR1 LNHNV and CDR2 YYDKDF (reference sequence). Based on the CDR3 plus reference TRBV15 and TRBJ2-1, the full variable domain is DAMVIQNPRYQVTQFGKPVTLSCSQTLNHNVMYWYQQKSSQAPKLLFHYYDKDFNNEADTPDNFQSRRPNTSFCFLDIRSPGLGDTAMYLCATSRDHYEQFFGPGTRLTVL.

The chain joins TRBV29-1 to TRBJ2-3; tentatively, D is TRBD1 or TRBD2 (7 bases each). V lost 6 bases, J lost 4 bases, and 26 bases lay in between. CDR3 length: 17 amino acids. Germline CDR1 is SQVTM and CDR2 is ANQGSEA. In DNA form, the CDR3 reads TGCAGCGTCCAGACAGGGCCGGGGGGAAGGCGCCCAGATACGCAGTATTTT. As protein: CSVQTGPGGRRPDTQYF.

This clonotype turned up a few times. This chain joins TRBV7-8 and TRBJ1-1; TRBD1 might be the D (5 bases). The germline V and J ends were trimmed by 4 bases and 10 bases, with 13 bases remaining between them. This CDR3 is built from 12 residues. Germline assignment: CDR1 SGHVS and CDR2 FQNEAQ. As DNA, the CDR3 is TGTGCCAGCAGCTCCCGCGTAGGGGCAGCTTTCTTT. Translated: CASSSRVGAAFF.